This passage covers 5 T cell receptor beta chains from one sample sequenced in a study of Ad26.COV2.S vaccination and SARS-CoV-2 variants. Sequencing was performed with immunoSEQ multiplex PCR; in TCRdb, only in-frame clones are kept and a portion is missing. The sample holds 250,000 or so clones, roughly 89% seen once. The treatment here: approximately 18 received Ad26.COV2.S at low or high dose, single or two shots; several received placebo; per-sample allocation not given. Vaccine and placebo recipients were sampled on day 63 after the first injection. This specimen was peripheral blood, taken in a trial of Ad26.COV2.S vaccine versus placebo. These receptors originate from a person aged 18 to 59 who received the Ad26.COV2.S COVID-19 vaccine or a placebo.

The chain couples TRBV6-5 to TRBJ1-1, with a possible D match to TRBD1 (6 bases). Germline CDR1 MNHEY, CDR2 SVGAGI. The CDR3 sequence is 14 residues long. V lost 7 bases and J lost 12, with 24 bases in between. The CDR3 loop is CASTIRGGPLVTFF. For the CDR3, the DNA is TGTGCCAGCACCATCCGTGGGGGGCCGCTAGTAACTTTCTTT.

On this clone: A read error may account for a junction end that differs from germline. The chain combines TRBV7-3 with TRBJ2-3; 13 positions match TRBD2. This CDR3 contains 16 residues. CDR1 and CDR2 from the germline V gene are SGHTA and FQGTGA. CDR3 coding DNA: TGTGCCAGCAGCGTAACTAGCGGGGGGGCCGGAAATACGCAGTATTTT. It specifies CASSVTSGGAGNTQYF.

CDR3 region: CASSEIGNSPLHF. Here the CDR3 DNA reads TGTGCCAGCAGTGAGATAGGGAATTCACCCCTCCACTTT. This sequence joins TRBV25-1 and TRBJ1-6; D ambiguous. Trimming stripped 3 bases from V and 7 bases from J, with 7 bases between. Germline V gene lookup returns CDR1 MGHDK and CDR2 SYGVNS. This CDR3 contains 13 residues.

This clone was seen once. This chain links TRBV9 with TRBJ2-1, with 10 bases matching TRBD2. There are 17 residues in the CDR3. CDR1 is SGDLS and CDR2 is YYNGEE in the germline V gene. V lost 3 bases, J lost 0 bases, and 6 bases stayed unmatched. CDR3 protein: CASSGLLAGGSYNEQFF. CDR3 in DNA: TGTGCCAGCAGCGGACTCTTAGCGGGGGGCTCCTACAATGAGCAGTTCTTC. Filled out from reference TRBV9 and TRBJ2-1, the complete variable domain reads DSGVTQTPKHLITATGQRVTLRCSPRSGDLSVYWYQQSLDQGLQFLIQYYNGEERAKGNILERFSAQQFPDLHSELNLSSLELGDSALYFCASSGLLAGGSYNEQFFGPGTRLTVL.

The chain links TRBV4-3 to TRBJ1-4; D possibly corresponds to TRBD1 (6 bases). This CDR3 has 16 residues. V was cut by 3 bases and J by 8 bases, with 19 bases left in between. The germline V gene has CDR1 LGHNA and CDR2 YSLEER. CDR3 coding DNA: TGCGCCAGCAGCCAGGAAAAGGGGGGGGCGTGGGAAAAACTGTTTTTT. Its translation: CASSQEKGGAWEKLFF.